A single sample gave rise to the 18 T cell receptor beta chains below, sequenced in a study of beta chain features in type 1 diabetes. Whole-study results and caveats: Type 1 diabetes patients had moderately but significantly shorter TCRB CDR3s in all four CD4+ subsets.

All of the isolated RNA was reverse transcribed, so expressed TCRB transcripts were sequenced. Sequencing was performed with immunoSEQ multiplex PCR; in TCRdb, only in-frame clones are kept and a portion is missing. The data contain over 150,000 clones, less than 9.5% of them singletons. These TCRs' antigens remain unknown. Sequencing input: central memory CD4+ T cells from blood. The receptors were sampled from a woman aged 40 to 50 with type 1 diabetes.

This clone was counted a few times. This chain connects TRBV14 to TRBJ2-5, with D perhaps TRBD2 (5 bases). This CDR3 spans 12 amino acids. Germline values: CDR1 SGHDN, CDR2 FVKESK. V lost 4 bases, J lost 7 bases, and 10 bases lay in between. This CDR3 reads CASSPGWGTQYF. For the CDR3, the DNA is TGTGCCAGCAGCCCGGGATGGGGGACCCAGTACTTC.

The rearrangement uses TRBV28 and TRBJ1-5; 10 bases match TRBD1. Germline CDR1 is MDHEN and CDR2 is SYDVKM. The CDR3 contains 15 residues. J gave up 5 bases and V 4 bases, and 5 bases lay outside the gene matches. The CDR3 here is CASSSGQGVDQPQHF. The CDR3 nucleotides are TGTGCCAGCAGTTCCGGACAGGGGGTCGATCAGCCCCAGCATTTT.

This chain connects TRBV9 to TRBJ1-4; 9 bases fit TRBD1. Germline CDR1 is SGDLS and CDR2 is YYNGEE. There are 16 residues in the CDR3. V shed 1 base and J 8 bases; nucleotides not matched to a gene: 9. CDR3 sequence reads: CASSVNGGQGLEKLFF. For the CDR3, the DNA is TGTGCCAGCAGCGTAAATGGGGGACAGGGACTCGAAAAACTGTTTTTT.

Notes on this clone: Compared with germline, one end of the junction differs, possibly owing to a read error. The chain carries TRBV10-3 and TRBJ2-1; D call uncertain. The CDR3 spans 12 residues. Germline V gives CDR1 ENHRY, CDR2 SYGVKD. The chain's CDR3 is CASSESGYFQFF. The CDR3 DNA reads TGTGCCAGCAGTGAGTCGGGCTACTTCCAGTTCTTC.

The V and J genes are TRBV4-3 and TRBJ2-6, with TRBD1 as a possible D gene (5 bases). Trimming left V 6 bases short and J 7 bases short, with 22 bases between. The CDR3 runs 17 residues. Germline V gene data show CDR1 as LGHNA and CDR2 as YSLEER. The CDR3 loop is CASSPRIGAQGANVLTF. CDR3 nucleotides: TGCGCCAGCAGTCCTCGGATAGGGGCGCAAGGAGCCAACGTCCTGACTTTC.

The DNA for the CDR3 is TGTGCCAGCAGCGCTATTCAAATGAACACTGAAGCTTTCTTT. Its translation is CASSAIQMNTEAFF. The rearrangement uses TRBV11-1 and TRBJ1-1, with D hard to call. The CDR3 covers 14 residues. Per germline, CDR1 SGHAT and CDR2 FQDESV (reference sequence). V was cut by 5 bases and J by 0 bases, with 10 bases left in between.

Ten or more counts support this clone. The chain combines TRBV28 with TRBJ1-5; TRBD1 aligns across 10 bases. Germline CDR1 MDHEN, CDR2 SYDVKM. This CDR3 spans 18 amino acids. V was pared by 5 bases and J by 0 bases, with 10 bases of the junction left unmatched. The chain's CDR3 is CASSHHFGTGDSNQPQHF. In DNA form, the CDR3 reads TGTGCCAGCAGTCACCACTTCGGGACAGGGGATAGCAATCAGCCCCAGCATTTT.

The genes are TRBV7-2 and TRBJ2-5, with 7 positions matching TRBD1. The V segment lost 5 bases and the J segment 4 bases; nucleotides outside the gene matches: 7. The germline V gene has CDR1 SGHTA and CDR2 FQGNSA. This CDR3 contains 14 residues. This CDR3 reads CASSVDRERETQYF. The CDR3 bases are TGTGCCAGCAGCGTAGACAGGGAGCGAGAGACCCAGTACTTC.

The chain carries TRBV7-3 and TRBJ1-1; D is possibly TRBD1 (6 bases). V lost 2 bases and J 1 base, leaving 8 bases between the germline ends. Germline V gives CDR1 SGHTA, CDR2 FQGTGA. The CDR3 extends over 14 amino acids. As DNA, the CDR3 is TGTGCCAGCAGCTTAGTACAGGGGAACACTGAAGCTTTCTTT. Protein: CASSLVQGNTEAFF. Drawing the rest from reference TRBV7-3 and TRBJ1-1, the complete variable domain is GAGVSQTPSNKVTEKGKYVELRCDPISGHTALYWYRQSLGQGPEFLIYFQGTGAADDSGLPNDRFFAVRPEGSVSTLKIQRTERGDSAVYLCASSLVQGNTEAFFGQGTRLTVV.

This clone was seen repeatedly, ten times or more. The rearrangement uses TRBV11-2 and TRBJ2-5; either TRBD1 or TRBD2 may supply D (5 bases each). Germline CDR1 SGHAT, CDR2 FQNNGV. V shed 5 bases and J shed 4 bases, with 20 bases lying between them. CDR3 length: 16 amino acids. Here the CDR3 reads CASSLAAADILETQYF. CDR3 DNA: TGTGCCAGCAGCCTAGCCGCGGCGGACATCTTAGAGACCCAGTACTTC. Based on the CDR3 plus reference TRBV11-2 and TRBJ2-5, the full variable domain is EAGVAQSPRYKIIEKRQSVAFWCNPISGHATLYWYQQILGQGPKLLIQFQNNGVVDDSQLPKDRFSAERLKGVDSTLKIQPAKLEDSAVYLCASSLAAADILETQYFGPGTRLLVL.

CDR3 in DNA: TGTGCCAGCAGTTACCGGACAGGGGGCCAAGAGACCCAGTACTTC. It translates to CASSYRTGGQETQYF. The rearrangement uses TRBV28 and TRBJ2-5; 10 nucleotides match TRBD1. Trimming took 4 bases from V and 1 from J; bases not matched to a gene: 3. The CDR3 covers 15 residues. Germline V gene lookup returns CDR1 MDHEN and CDR2 SYDVKM.

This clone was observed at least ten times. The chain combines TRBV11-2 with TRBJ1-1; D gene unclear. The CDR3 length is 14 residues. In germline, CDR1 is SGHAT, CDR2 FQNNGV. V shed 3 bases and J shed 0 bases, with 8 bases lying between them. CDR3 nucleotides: TGTGCCAGCAGCTTCGCAGGCCTGAACACTGAAGCTTTCTTT. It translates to CASSFAGLNTEAFF.

CDR3 region: CASSYPGQALNTGELFF. The CDR3 bases are TGTGCCAGCAGCTACCCAGGACAGGCGCTTAACACCGGGGAGCTGTTTTTT. The rearrangement links TRBV5-6 to TRBJ2-2, with TRBD1 identical over 7 bases. V trimming: 3 bases; J trimming: 2 bases; junction bases outside the gene matches: 10. This CDR3 has 17 residues. CDR1 and CDR2 (germline): SGHDT, YYEEEE.

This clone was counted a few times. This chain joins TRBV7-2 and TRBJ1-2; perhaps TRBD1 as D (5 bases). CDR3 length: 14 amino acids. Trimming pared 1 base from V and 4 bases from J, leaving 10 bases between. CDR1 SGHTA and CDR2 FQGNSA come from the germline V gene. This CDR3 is CASSLGPGLYGYTF. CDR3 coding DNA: TGTGCCAGCAGCTTAGGTCCAGGGCTCTATGGCTACACCTTC. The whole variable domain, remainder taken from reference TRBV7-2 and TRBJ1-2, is GAGVSQSPSNKVTEKGKDVELRCDPISGHTALYWYRQSLGQGLEFLIYFQGNSAPDKSGLPSDRFSAERTGGSVSTLTIQRTQQEDSAVYLCASSLGPGLYGYTFGSGTRLTVV.

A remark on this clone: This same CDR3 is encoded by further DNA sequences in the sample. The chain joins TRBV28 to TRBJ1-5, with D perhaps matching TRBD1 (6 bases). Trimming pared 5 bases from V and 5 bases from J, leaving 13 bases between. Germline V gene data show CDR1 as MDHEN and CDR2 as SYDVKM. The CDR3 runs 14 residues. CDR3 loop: CASSPPQGYQPQHF. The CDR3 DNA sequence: TGTGCCAGCAGTCCACCGCAGGGGTATCAGCCCCAGCATTTT.

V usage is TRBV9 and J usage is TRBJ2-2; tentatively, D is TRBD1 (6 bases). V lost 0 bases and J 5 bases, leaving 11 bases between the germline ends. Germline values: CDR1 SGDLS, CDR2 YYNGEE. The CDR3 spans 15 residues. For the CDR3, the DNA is TGTGCCAGCAGCGTAGGCCCAGGGGAAACCGGGGAGCTGTTTTTT. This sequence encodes CASSVGPGETGELFF.

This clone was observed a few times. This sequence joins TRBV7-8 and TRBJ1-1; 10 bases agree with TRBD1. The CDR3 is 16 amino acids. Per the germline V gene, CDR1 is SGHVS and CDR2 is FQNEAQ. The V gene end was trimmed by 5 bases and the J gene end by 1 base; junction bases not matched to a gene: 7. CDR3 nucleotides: TGTGCCAGCAGCCCCCGGGACAGGGGACAGAACACTGAAGCTTTCTTT. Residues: CASSPRDRGQNTEAFF.

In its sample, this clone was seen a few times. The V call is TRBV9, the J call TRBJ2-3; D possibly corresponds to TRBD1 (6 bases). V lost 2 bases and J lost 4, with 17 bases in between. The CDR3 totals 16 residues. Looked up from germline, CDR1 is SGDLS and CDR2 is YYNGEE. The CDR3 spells CASSVGAYRGSDTQYF. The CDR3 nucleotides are TGTGCCAGCAGCGTGGGGGCATACCGCGGTTCAGATACGCAGTATTTT. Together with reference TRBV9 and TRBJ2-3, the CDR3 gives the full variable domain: DSGVTQTPKHLITATGQRVTLRCSPRSGDLSVYWYQQSLDQGLQFLIQYYNGEERAKGNILERFSAQQFPDLHSELNLSSLELGDSALYFCASSVGAYRGSDTQYFGPGTRLTVL.